This TCR beta chain was recorded in a study of human T cells and chemical hapten exposure. Study-wide background: The patients, most of them female, presented with alopecia areata, totalis or universalis. Slight volume differences across pooled libraries mainly accounted for varying per-sample TCR yields.

In the source study's methods: Sequenced samples showed a median of roughly 99,000 TCRs each, with counts running from around 25,000 to 690,000. TCRdb independently ran MiXCR on the RACE reads; one entry per CDR3 protein. None of the V and J calls come from the authors' own analysis; TCRdb made them. The sample shows some 300,000 distinct CDR3 sequences, roughly 6% of them seen only once. Time point indicated: pre-sensitization, week 0. Treatment described: therapeutic diphenylcyclopropenone sensitization with weekly scalp DPC. This CDR3 spans 14 amino acids. J gave up 5 bases and V 2 bases, and 3 bases lay outside the gene matches. CDR1 is MNHNY, CDR2 SVGAGI, per germline (reference sequence). This clonotype occurred a few times. Its antigen is undetermined. The study, taken as a whole, reports: With DPC sensitization, TCRs exceeding 1 in 1000 frequency showed no change.

The source of this sequence is a woman under 30 with alopecia areata. Some clones in this sample may be carry-over from other donors' samples. The rearrangement links TRBV6-6 to TRBJ1-1, with 9 bases lining up with TRBD1. The sample consisted of whole blood, taken in connection with sensitization to the hapten diphenylcyclopropenone (DPC). The CDR3 DNA reads as TGTGCCAGCAGTTACAACGGACAGGGGACTGAAGCTTTCTTT. It codes for CASSYNGQGTEAFF.